A selection of T cell receptor beta chains follows, all from one sample in a study of cytomegalovirus exposure and HLA in healthy donors. Measured with immunoSEQ multiplex PCR; TCRdb has only the in-frame clones, and not every one. The repertoire has tens of thousands of clones, around 76% of them found once; the top ten carry around 6%. The sample comprised PBMCs. These receptors originate from a man between 45 and 60 years old in good health and CMV-seronegative. The CDR3 runs from the conserved cysteine through the conserved F or W. D genes are given only for firm matches. Expanded clones get a size class; other rows say once, few or many, or leave the size out.

v_gene	d_gene	abundance	j_gene	CDR3nt	CDR3aa
TRBV6-5	TRBD1	few	TRBJ1-5	TGTGCCAGCAGTGACAGGGAGAGGCAGCCCCAGCATTTT	CASSDRERQPQHF
TRBV10-1	TRBD1	NA	TRBJ1-1	TGCGCCAGCAGTGTGACGGGACAGAAAGCTTTCTTT	CASSVTGQKAFF
TRBV9	TRBD2	NA	TRBJ2-2	TGTGCCAGCAGCGTAGGACTAGCGGGGGCCGGGGAGCTGTTTTTT	CASSVGLAGAGELFF
TRBV5-8	TRBD1	NA	TRBJ1-5	TGTGCCAGCACCGTTGGGGACAGGGGGCGAAATCAGCCCCAGCATTTT	CASTVGDRGRNQPQHF
TRBV6-5	NA	NA	TRBJ2-1	TGTGCCACCAACCGACGGAGCTCCTACAATGAGCAGTTCTTC	CATNRRSSYNEQFF
TRBV28	NA	NA	TRBJ2-3	TGTGCCAGCAGTTCCCCCTCTCTAGCGCAAGATACGCAGTATTTT	CASSSPSLAQDTQYF
TRBV6-1	NA	NA	TRBJ2-1	TGTGCCAGCAGTGAGCTCGGGGTAGGAAGCTCCTACAATGAGCAGTTCTTC	CASSELGVGSSYNEQFF
TRBV29-1	NA	NA	TRBJ2-6	TGCAGCGTTGGTTTTAGCCCCAGCTCTGGGGCCAACGTCCTGACTTTC	CSVGFSPSSGANVLTF
TRBV19	NA	NA	TRBJ2-5	TGTGCCAGTAGTAACGGACGGACACAAGAGACCCAGTACTTC	CASSNGRTQETQYF
TRBV7-8	TRBD1	NA	TRBJ1-6	TGTGCCAGCAGCTCCCTTTGGGCGGACAGGAGCTCCTATAATTCACCCCTCCACTTT	CASSSLWADRSSYNSPLHF
TRBV5-1	NA	NA	TRBJ2-1	TGCGCCAGCAGCTTGGAGGCCGGGGGTAGTATGAATGAGCAGTTCTTC	CASSLEAGGSMNEQFF
TRBV5-1	TRBD2	NA	TRBJ2-1	TGCGCCAGCCTACCCACTAGCGGGAGGGTCAATGAGCAGTTCTTC	CASLPTSGRVNEQFF
TRBV30	NA	NA	TRBJ1-5	TGTGCCTGGAGTAGCGGGGGGGGCAATCAGCCCCAGCATTTT	CAWSSGGGNQPQHF
TRBV27	NA	few	TRBJ1-4	TGTGCCAGCAGTTTAAGGGGTGCAACTAATGAAAAACTGTTTTTT	CASSLRGATNEKLFF
TRBV11-2	NA	NA	TRBJ1-3	TGTGCCAGCAGCCGAACCTTGACAAGGATTGACTCTGGAAACACCATATATTTT	CASSRTLTRIDSGNTIYF
TRBV6-5	NA	NA	TRBJ1-5	TGTGCCAGCAGTTACTCGAGCAGCAATCAGCCCCAGCATTTT	CASSYSSSNQPQHF
TRBV10-1	TRBD1	NA	TRBJ2-7	TGCGCCAGCAGTGAGAGGGGACAGGGGAAGGGGGAGCAGTACTTC	CASSERGQGKGEQYF
TRBV6-1	NA	NA	TRBJ2-5	TGTGCCAGCAGTGCCCGGGAGAAGGGGAAAGAGACCCAGTACTTC	CASSAREKGKETQYF
TRBV7-6	TRBD1	few	TRBJ1-4	TGTGCCAGCAGCCGAGAGACAGGGGAGGGTGAAAAACTGTTTTTT	CASSRETGEGEKLFF
TRBV18	TRBD1	NA	TRBJ1-1	TGTGCCAGCTCCCTAATCCCGGGACAGGGGGAAGCTTTCTTT	CASSLIPGQGEAFF
TRBV29-1	TRBD2	NA	TRBJ2-1	TGCAGCGTCGACCAGCGGGGGGCCGGGAATGAGCAGTTCTTC	CSVDQRGAGNEQFF
TRBV10-1	NA	NA	TRBJ2-5	TGCGCCAGCAGCGACGACTCGGAGACCCAGTACTTC	CASSDDSETQYF
TRBV6-6	NA	NA	TRBJ1-5	TGTGCCAGCAGTTACCCCACAGGAGACGGTGGACAGCCCCAGCATTTT	CASSYPTGDGGQPQHF
TRBV13	NA	few	TRBJ2-7	TGTGCCAGCAGCTTAGGCCTGAGAAACGAGCAGTACTTC	CASSLGLRNEQYF
TRBV5-4	TRBD2	NA	TRBJ2-7	TGTGCCAGCAGCGCTAGCGGGAGCTACGAGCAGTACTTC	CASSASGSYEQYF
TRBV2	NA	NA	TRBJ2-3	TGTGCCAGCAGTGTTCTCACAGATACGCAGTATTTT	CASSVLTDTQYF
TRBV7-9	NA	few	TRBJ1-4	TGTGCCAGCAGCCCAGGGTTGACTAATGAAAAACTGTTTTTT	CASSPGLTNEKLFF
TRBV5-8	NA	NA	TRBJ1-2	TGTGCCAGCACCCTTTACTATGGCTACACCTTC	CASTLYYGYTF
TRBV2	NA	NA	TRBJ2-3	TGTGCCAGCAGTCCGGGTCCTGCCACGCAGTATTTT	CASSPGPATQYF
TRBV5-5	NA	few	TRBJ1-4	TGTGCCAGCAGCCCCTCCGGGACTCACGATGAAAAACTGTTTTTT	CASSPSGTHDEKLFF
TRBV5-8	NA	NA	TRBJ2-6	TGTGCCAGCAGCTTCGGATGGGTGAGGGTGCCCTCTGGGGCCAACGTCCTGACTTTC	CASSFGWVRVPSGANVLTF
TRBV13	TRBD1	NA	TRBJ2-1	TGTGCCAGCAGCAAATCAATGGACAGGGAGCAGTTCTTC	CASSKSMDREQFF
TRBV9	NA	NA	TRBJ2-7	TGTGCCAGCAGCGTAGGTCCCGGTCCTTCCTACGAGCAGTACTTC	CASSVGPGPSYEQYF
TRBV6-1	NA	NA	TRBJ1-6	TGTGCCAGCAGCCAGGGGAATTCACCCCTCCACTTT	CASSQGNSPLHF
TRBV5-6	NA	NA	TRBJ1-1	TGTGCCAGCAGCAGACAGAAGACTGAAGCTTTCTTT	CASSRQKTEAFF
TRBV9	TRBD2	few	TRBJ2-2	TGTGCCAGCAGCGTAGTGGCTAGCGGAAACACCGGGGAGCTGTTTTTT	CASSVVASGNTGELFF
TRBV5-1	TRBD1	NA	TRBJ1-4	TGCGCCAGCAGCTCGGGGACAGCAACTAATGAAAAACTGTTTTTT	CASSSGTATNEKLFF
TRBV6-5	NA	once	TRBJ1-2	TGTGCCAGCAGTTCGCGGGACTATGGCTACACCTTC	CASSSRDYGYTF
TRBV6-4	NA	NA	TRBJ2-5	TGTGCCAGCAATTTGGGGGCGGGAGTGAGGAAGGAGACCCAGTACTTC	CASNLGAGVRKETQYF
TRBV6-5	NA	few	TRBJ1-2	TGTGCCAGCAGTTCCTTCGTCGGGAGTAACTATGGCTACACCTTC	CASSSFVGSNYGYTF
TRBV5-1	TRBD1	NA	TRBJ1-1	TGCGCCAGCCGCGGGACAGGGATGAACACTGAAGCTTTCTTT	CASRGTGMNTEAFF
TRBV9	NA	once	TRBJ1-2	TGTGCCAGCAGCGAACAAACGAGGGGGAACTATGGCTACACCTTC	CASSEQTRGNYGYTF